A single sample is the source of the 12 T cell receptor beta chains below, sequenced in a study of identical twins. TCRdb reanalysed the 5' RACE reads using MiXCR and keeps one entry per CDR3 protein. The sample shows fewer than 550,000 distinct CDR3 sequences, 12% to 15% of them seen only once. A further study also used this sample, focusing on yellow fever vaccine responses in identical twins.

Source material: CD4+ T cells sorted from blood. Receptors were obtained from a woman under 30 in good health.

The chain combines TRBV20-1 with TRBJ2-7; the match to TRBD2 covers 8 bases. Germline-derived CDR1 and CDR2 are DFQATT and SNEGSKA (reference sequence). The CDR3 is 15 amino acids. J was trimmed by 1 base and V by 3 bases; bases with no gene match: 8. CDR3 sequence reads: CSARLIAGGSYEQYF. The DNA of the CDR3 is TGCAGTGCTAGGTTAATCGCGGGAGGTTCCTACGAGCAGTACTTC.

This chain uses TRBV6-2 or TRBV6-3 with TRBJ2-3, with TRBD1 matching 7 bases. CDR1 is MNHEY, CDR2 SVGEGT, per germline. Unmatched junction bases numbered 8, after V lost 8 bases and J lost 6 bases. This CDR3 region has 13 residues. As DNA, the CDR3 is TGTGCCAGCTGGGACAGCAATCTGGATACGCAGTATTTT. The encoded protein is CASWDSNLDTQYF.

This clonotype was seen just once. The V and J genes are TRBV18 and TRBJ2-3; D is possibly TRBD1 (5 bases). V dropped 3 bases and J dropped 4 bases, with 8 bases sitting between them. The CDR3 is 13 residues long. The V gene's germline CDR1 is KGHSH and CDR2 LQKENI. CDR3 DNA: TGTGCCAGCTCACCGGCGACAGCAGATACGCAGTATTTT. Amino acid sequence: CASSPATADTQYF.

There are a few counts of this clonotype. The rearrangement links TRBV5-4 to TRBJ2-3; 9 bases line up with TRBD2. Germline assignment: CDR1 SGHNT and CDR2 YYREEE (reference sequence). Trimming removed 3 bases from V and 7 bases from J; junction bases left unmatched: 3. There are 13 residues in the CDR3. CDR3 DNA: TGTGCCAGCAGCTCTCTAGCGGGGTATACGCAGTATTTT. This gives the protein CASSSLAGYTQYF.

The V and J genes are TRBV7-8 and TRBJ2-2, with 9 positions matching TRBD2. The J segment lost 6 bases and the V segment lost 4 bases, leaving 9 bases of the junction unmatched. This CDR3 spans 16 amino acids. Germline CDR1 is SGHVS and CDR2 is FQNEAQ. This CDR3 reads CASSSHSGSISGELFF. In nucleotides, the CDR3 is TGTGCCAGCAGCTCTCATAGCGGGAGCATCTCCGGGGAGCTGTTTTTT.

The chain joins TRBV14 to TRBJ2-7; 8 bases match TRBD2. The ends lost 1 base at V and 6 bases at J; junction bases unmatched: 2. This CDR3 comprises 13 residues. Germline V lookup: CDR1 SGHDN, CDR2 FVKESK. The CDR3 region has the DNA TGTGCCAGCAGCCAAGGGACTAGCCGCGAGCAGTACTTC. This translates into CASSQGTSREQYF.

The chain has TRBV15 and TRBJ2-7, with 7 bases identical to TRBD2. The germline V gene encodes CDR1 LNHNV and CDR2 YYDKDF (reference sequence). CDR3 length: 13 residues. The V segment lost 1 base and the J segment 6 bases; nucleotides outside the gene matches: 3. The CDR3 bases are TGTGCCACCAGCAGAGGGAGACTAGCCGAGCAGTACGTC. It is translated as CATSRGRLAEQYV.

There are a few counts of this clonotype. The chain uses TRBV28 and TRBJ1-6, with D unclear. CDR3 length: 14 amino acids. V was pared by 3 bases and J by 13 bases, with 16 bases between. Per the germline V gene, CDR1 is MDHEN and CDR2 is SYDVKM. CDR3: CASSLRGPYVPLHF. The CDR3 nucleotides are TGTGCCAGCAGTTTGAGAGGGCCGTACGTGCCCCTCCACTTT. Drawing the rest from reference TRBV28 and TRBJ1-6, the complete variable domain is DVKVTQSSRYLVKRTGEKVFLECVQDMDHENMFWYRQDPGLGLRLIYFSYDVKMKEKGDIPEGYSVSREKKERFSLILESASTNQTSMYLCASSLRGPYVPLHFGNGTRLTVT.

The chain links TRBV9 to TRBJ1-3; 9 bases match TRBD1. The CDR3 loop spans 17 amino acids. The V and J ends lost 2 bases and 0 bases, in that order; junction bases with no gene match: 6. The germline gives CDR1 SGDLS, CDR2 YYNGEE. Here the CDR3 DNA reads TGTGCCAGCAGCGTTGGACAGGGGACCTTCTCTGGAAACACCATATATTTT. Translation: CASSVGQGTFSGNTIYF. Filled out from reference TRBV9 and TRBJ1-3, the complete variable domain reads DSGVTQTPKHLITATGQRVTLRCSPRSGDLSVYWYQQSLDQGLQFLIQYYNGEERAKGNILERFSAQQFPDLHSELNLSSLELGDSALYFCASSVGQGTFSGNTIYFGEGSWLTVV.

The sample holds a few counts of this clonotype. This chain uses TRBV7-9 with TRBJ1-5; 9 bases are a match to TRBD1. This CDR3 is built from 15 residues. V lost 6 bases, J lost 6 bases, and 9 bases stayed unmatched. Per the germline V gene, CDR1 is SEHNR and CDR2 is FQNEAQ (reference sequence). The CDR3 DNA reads TGTGCCAGCAGTTTATCCGGGACAGGGCTTCAGCCCCAGCATTTT. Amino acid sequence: CASSLSGTGLQPQHF.

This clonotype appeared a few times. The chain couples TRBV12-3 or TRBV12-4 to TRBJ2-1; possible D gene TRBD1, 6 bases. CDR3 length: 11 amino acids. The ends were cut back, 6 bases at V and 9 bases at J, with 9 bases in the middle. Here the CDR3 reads CASRQQGEQFF. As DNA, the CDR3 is TGTGCCAGCAGACAACAGGGTGAGCAGTTCTTC.

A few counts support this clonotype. In nucleotides, the CDR3 is TGTGCCAGCAGCTACTACAGGGGACGAAATTCACCCCTCCACTTT. This translates into CASSYYRGRNSPLHF. This chain joins TRBV5-6 and TRBJ1-6; 7 bases match TRBD1. Germline V gene data show CDR1 as SGHDT and CDR2 as YYEEEE. J was trimmed by 7 bases and V by 3 bases; bases with no gene match: 7. This CDR3 is 15 amino acids long.